Listed below are T cell receptor beta chains from one sample, sequenced in a study of blood T cell repertoires in COVID-19. Profiled with immunoSEQ multiplex PCR; TCRdb holds only in-frame clones, not every one. The sample carries more than 300,000 clones, under 95% recorded once. Sequences were obtained from peripheral blood. The receptors derive from a woman aged 18-35 years who had recovered from COVID-19. The CDR3 runs from the conserved cysteine through the conserved F or W. The order of the fields is clone size, V gene, J gene, D gene, CDR3 protein, CDR3 DNA. D genes are given only for firm matches. The size entry is marked missing in some rows and otherwise reads once, few, many or a size class.

NA	TRBV5-1	TRBJ2-5	TRBD1	CASGPDRGQETQYF	TGCGCCAGCGGACCAGACAGGGGACAAGAGACCCAGTACTTC
NA	TRBV3-1/TRBV3-2	TRBJ2-1	TRBD2	CASSQGTSGGYNEQFF	TGTGCCAGCAGCCAAGGGACTAGCGGGGGTTACAATGAGCAGTTCTTC
NA	TRBV2	TRBJ2-1	TRBD1	CASSEEGTGGAENEQFF	TGTGCCAGCAGTGAAGAGGGAACAGGGGGCGCGGAGAATGAGCAGTTCTTC
NA	TRBV3-1/TRBV3-2	TRBJ1-2	NA	CASSHRDNYGYTF	TGTGCCAGCAGCCACAGGGATAACTATGGCTACACCTTC
NA	TRBV15	TRBJ2-2	TRBD1	CATGTGAGVRELFF	TGTGCCACCGGGACAGGGGCGGGTGTGCGGGAGCTGTTTTTT
NA	TRBV7-9	TRBJ2-1	NA	CASSLTRTRTDVSYNEQFF	TGTGCCAGCAGCTTAACCAGGACAAGGACGGACGTCTCCTACAATGAGCAGTTCTTC
NA	TRBV2	TRBJ2-1	TRBD1	CASSSDRGEQFF	TGTGCCAGCAGCTCGGACAGGGGGGAACAGTTCTTC
NA	TRBV12-5	TRBJ2-3	TRBD2	CASGLTGLAGTDTQYF	TGTGCTAGTGGTTTGACAGGACTAGCAGGCACAGATACGCAGTATTTT
NA	TRBV6-2/TRBV6-3	TRBJ2-1	NA	CASSNLPGHLVDEQFF	TGTGCCAGCAGCAACCTTCCGGGACACCTAGTCGATGAGCAGTTCTTC
once	TRBV30	TRBJ1-3	NA	CAWSVSAISGNTIYF	TGTGCCTGGAGTGTATCTGCGATCTCTGGAAACACCATATATTTT
NA	TRBV10-2	TRBJ2-1	TRBD2	CASTAGGLEQFF	TGCGCCAGCACAGCGGGAGGATTAGAGCAGTTCTTC
NA	TRBV7-9	TRBJ2-5	TRBD2	CASSSDTLSGKETQYF	TGTGCCAGCAGCTCGGATACTCTTAGCGGGAAGGAGACCCAGTACTTC
NA	TRBV11-2	TRBJ1-4	NA	CASSLGEQTNEKLFF	TGTGCCAGCAGCTTAGGGGAGCAGACTAATGAAAAACTGTTTTTT
NA	TRBV4-3	TRBJ1-4	NA	CASSQVYRGRKLFF	TGCGCCAGCAGCCAAGTATATCGGGGAAGAAAACTGTTTTTT
NA	TRBV9	TRBJ2-1	TRBD2	CASSLGAGGSLRSSYNEQFF	TGTGCCAGCAGCCTTGGGGCGGGAGGGTCGTTGCGTAGCTCCTACAATGAGCAGTTCTTC
NA	TRBV21-1	TRBJ1-6	NA	CASSKSEQERESPLHF	TGTGCCAGCAGCAAATCGGAACAGGAAAGGGAATCACCCCTCCACTTT